A single sample gave rise to the 20 T cell receptor beta chains below, sequenced in a study of neurological immune-mediated disorders (dated by TCRdb to the late 2010s). Receptor amplification or capture employed 5' RACE. The instrument was an Illumina HiSeq 2500. Using fastp trimming at Q25 and MiXCR clonotype assembly, TCRdb reanalyzed the public sequencing data and kept in-frame beta chains. Each entry merges the rows of one CDR3 protein and shows their most common DNA and genes. Counted in this sample were 25,000 to 35,000 distinct CDR3 sequences; 9% to 14% of them appeared once. The ten biggest clones cover 5.8% of the sample. Sequenced input: PBMCs. The receptors here all came from a woman in her fifties or sixties in good health.

This clonotype was seen at least ten times. The chain couples TRBV9 to TRBJ2-5; 8 nucleotides match TRBD2. Per germline, CDR1 SGDLS and CDR2 YYNGEE. V was clipped by 3 bases and J by 0 bases; unmatched bases: 7. CDR3 length: 16 residues. The CDR3, as DNA: TGTGCCAGCAGCGCCGGGGGGGGGCTGTACCAAGAGACCCAGTACTTC. Translation: CASSAGGGLYQETQYF.

This clonotype was counted many times. The chain links TRBV5-1 to TRBJ2-3, with a tentative D call TRBD1 (5 bases). V was pared by 1 base and J by 2 bases, with 11 bases between. CDR3 length: 15 residues. Germline V gene sequence: CDR1 SGHRS, CDR2 YFSETQ. The CDR3 nucleotides read TGCGCCAGCAGCTTGACGGGCAGGGACACAGATACGCAGTATTTT. This sequence encodes CASSLTGRDTDTQYF.

As to this clonotype: One end of the junction is discordant with germline, which a read error may explain. This rearrangement joins TRBV12-3 or TRBV12-4 to TRBJ1-5; the match to TRBD1 covers 8 bases. The CDR3 is 15 residues long. CDR3 sequence reads: CASSSGGSENHPRHF. The DNA for the CDR3 is TGTGCCAGCAGTTCAGGGGGCAGCGAAAATCATCCCCGGCATTTT.

This clonotype has at least ten counts. The chain joins TRBV20-1 to TRBJ2-3, with 11 bases identical to TRBD2. Germline V gives CDR1 DFQATT, CDR2 SNEGSKA (reference sequence). This CDR3 is 16 amino acids long. The V and J ends lost 5 bases and 0 bases, in that order; junction bases with no gene match: 7. DNA for the CDR3: TGCAGTGCTCCGACTAGCGGGGCAATTAGCACAGATACGCAGTATTTT. Protein product: CSAPTSGAISTDTQYF.

This clonotype was seen ten or more times. This chain joins TRBV20-1 and TRBJ1-2, with D perhaps TRBD1 (5 bases). Trimming took 3 bases from V and 5 from J, leaving 16 bases between them. This CDR3 comprises 14 residues. CDR1 is DFQATT, CDR2 SNEGSKA, per germline (reference sequence). The CDR3 is CSASRTGSGYGYTF. The CDR3 bases are TGCAGTGCTAGCCGAACTGGGTCAGGGTATGGCTACACCTTC.

The table lists this clonotype with many counts. The V call is TRBV20-1, the J call TRBJ2-2, with a possible D match to TRBD2 (5 bases). With 3 bases removed from V and 6 bases from J, the gap between germline ends came to 14 bases. Germline-derived CDR1 and CDR2 are DFQATT and SNEGSKA (reference sequence). The CDR3 is 14 residues long. As DNA, the CDR3 is TGCAGTGCTAGCCAGCTAGCAAGATCCGGGGAGCTGTTTTTT. This translates into CSASQLARSGELFF.

The table lists this clonotype with many counts. The rearrangement joins TRBV27 to TRBJ2-1; D unresolved. Germline CDR1 is MNHEY and CDR2 is SMNVEV (reference sequence). The CDR3 runs to 13 residues. Trimming took 3 bases from V and 3 from J, leaving 6 bases between them. As DNA, the CDR3 is TGTGCCAGCAGTTTCTCGGACTACAATGAGCAGTTCTTC. Its protein product is CASSFSDYNEQFF.

This clonotype has a count of ten or more. V is TRBV5-1 and J is TRBJ1-6; a possible D gene is TRBD1 (5 bases). The CDR3 totals 13 residues. Trimming shortened V by 4 bases and J by 8 bases, and 10 bases separated the two germline ends. Looked up from germline, CDR1 is SGHRS and CDR2 is YFSETQ. CDR3 DNA sequence: TGCGCCAGCAGCAGGGGCGGGGATTCACCCCTCCACTTT. This translates into CASSRGGDSPLHF.

This clonotype has ten or more counts. This rearrangement joins TRBV11-2 to TRBJ2-1; a weak D match, TRBD1 (5 bases). Germline V lookup: CDR1 SGHAT, CDR2 FQNNGV. V shed 2 bases and J shed 7 bases, with 12 bases lying between them. This CDR3 has 14 amino acids. The DNA for the CDR3 is TGTGCCAGCAGCTTAACCAGGGTTGGGAATGAGCAGTTCTTC. Amino acid sequence: CASSLTRVGNEQFF.

This clonotype was recorded at least ten times. As DNA, the CDR3 is TGCGCCAGCAGCCGCGACCGGGACTTCGGCAATGAGCAGTTCTTC. Translation gives CASSRDRDFGNEQFF. The chain has TRBV4-3 and TRBJ2-1, with a possible D match to TRBD2 (6 bases). The germline V gene encodes CDR1 LGHNA and CDR2 YSLEER. The germline V and J ends were trimmed by 4 bases and 6 bases, with 16 bases remaining between them. This CDR3 contains 15 residues.

This clonotype was observed at least ten times. V is TRBV2 and J is TRBJ1-6, with no clear D. V dropped 6 bases and J dropped 9 bases, with 15 bases sitting between them. CDR1 is SNHLY, CDR2 FYNNEI, per germline. The CDR3 totals 14 residues. The CDR3 protein is CASSRDDGSSPLHF. In DNA form, the CDR3 reads TGTGCCAGCAGCCGAGATGATGGGAGTTCACCCCTCCACTTT.

This clonotype was seen many times. V usage is TRBV12-3 or TRBV12-4 and J usage is TRBJ2-3; weak D call: TRBD1 (6 bases). The CDR3 has 15 residues. Trimming took 6 bases from V and 3 from J, leaving 16 bases between them. Written as DNA, the CDR3 is TGTGCCAGCAGCAAAGACAGGAGAGGGACAGATACGCAGTATTTT. This gives the protein CASSKDRRGTDTQYF.

This clonotype was seen more than once but under ten times. A clone one base away is much larger, so this may be a read error. CDR3 region: CANSELGPLYEQYF. The CDR3 DNA reads TGTGCCAACAGTGAATTAGGACCTTTATACGAGCAGTACTTC. The chain is built from TRBV2 and TRBJ2-7; D remains unclear. The germline V gene encodes CDR1 SNHLY and CDR2 FYNNEI. The CDR3 runs 14 residues.

There are many counts of this clonotype. The V and J genes are TRBV15 and TRBJ2-5, with D uncertain. V lost 0 bases and J lost 7, with 6 bases in between. This CDR3 spans 12 amino acids. Germline V gene data show CDR1 as LNHNV and CDR2 as YYDKDF (reference sequence). Here the CDR3 DNA reads TGTGCCACCAGCAGAGAGGTGGGGACCCAGTACTTC. This gives the protein CATSREVGTQYF.

This clonotype came up many times. The chain employs TRBV7-2 and TRBJ2-3, with TRBD2 matching over 9 bases. The germline V gene encodes CDR1 SGHTA and CDR2 FQGNSA. V shed 7 bases, J shed 0 bases, and the junction held 5 bases outside the gene matches. The CDR3 loop spans 15 amino acids. The DNA for the CDR3 is TGTGCCAGCACGAGACTAGCGGCTAGCACAGATACGCAGTATTTT. This gives the protein CASTRLAASTDTQYF.

This clonotype was recorded many times. V usage is TRBV14 and J usage is TRBJ2-5, with D perhaps being TRBD1 or TRBD2 (5 bases each). CDR1 is SGHDN, CDR2 FVKESK, per germline. The CDR3 extends over 16 amino acids. Between the trimmed V and J ends, which lost 2 bases and 7 bases, there was a span of 20 bases. DNA for the CDR3: TGTGCCAGCAGCCAACCCGGTTGGGGGTCTGTCGTGACCCAGTACTTC. Translation gives CASSQPGWGSVVTQYF.

This clonotype appeared many times. The J gene is TRBJ1-3, the V gene TRBV12-3 or TRBV12-4; D is unclear. The CDR3 has 15 residues. V was trimmed by 1 base and J by 4 bases, leaving 11 bases between them. The CDR3 DNA reads TGTGCCAGCAGTTTAGATTTCTTGGTGGGAAACACCATATATTTT. The encoded protein is CASSLDFLVGNTIYF.

At least ten counts were recorded for this clonotype. The CDR3 DNA sequence: TGCGCCAGCAGCCCTCCCGCGAGCTCCTACAATGAGCAGTTCTTC. Translated, it gives CASSPPASSYNEQFF. The chain joins TRBV5-1 to TRBJ2-1; no reliable D call. There are 15 residues in the CDR3. Per the germline V gene, CDR1 is SGHRS and CDR2 is YFSETQ. Trimming stripped 4 bases from V and 0 bases from J, with 11 bases between.

This clonotype was counted at least ten times. This chain uses TRBV24-1 with TRBJ2-1; 7 bases map to TRBD2. CDR3 size: 16 residues. J lost 7 bases, V lost 3 bases, and 11 bases had no gene match. Germline V gene data show CDR1 as KGHDR and CDR2 as SFDVKD. The CDR3 is CATSDPGAGRQNEQFF. The CDR3 nucleotides read TGTGCCACCAGTGATCCCGGAGCCGGGAGGCAAAATGAGCAGTTCTTC.

This chain uses TRBV19 with TRBJ1-4; D is ambiguous. The CDR3 runs 14 residues. With 3 bases removed from V and 6 bases from J, the gap between germline ends came to 11 bases. Germline lookup yields CDR1 LNHDA and CDR2 SQIVND (reference sequence). The CDR3 loop is CASSMTDPDEKLFF. The CDR3 nucleotides are TGTGCCAGTAGTATGACGGATCCGGATGAAAAACTGTTTTTT.